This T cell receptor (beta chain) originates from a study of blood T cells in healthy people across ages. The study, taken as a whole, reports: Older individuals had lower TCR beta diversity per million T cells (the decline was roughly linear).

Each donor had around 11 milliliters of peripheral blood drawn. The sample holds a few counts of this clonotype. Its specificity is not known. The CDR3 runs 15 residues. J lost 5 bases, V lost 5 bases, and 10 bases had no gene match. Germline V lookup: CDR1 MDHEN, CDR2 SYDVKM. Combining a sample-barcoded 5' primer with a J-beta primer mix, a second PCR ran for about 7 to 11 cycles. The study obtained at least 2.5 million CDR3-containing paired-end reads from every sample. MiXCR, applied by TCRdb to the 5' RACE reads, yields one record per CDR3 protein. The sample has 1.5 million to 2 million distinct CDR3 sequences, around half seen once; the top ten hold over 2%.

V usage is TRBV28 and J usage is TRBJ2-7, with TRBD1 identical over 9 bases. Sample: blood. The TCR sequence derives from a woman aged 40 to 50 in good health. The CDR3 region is CASSLGTGMTHEQYF. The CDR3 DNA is TGTGCCAGCAGTCTCGGGACAGGGATGACCCACGAGCAGTACTTC.